Sequencing of this TCR beta chain was carried out in a study of cytomegalovirus exposure and HLA in healthy donors. Concerning this clone itself: What it binds is not known.

Study-level findings and limits: Three chains linked to CMV were shown in vitro to be specific for CMV antigens.

The CDR3 extends over 13 amino acids. Per the germline V gene, CDR1 is MGHRA and CDR2 is YSYEKL. Unmatched junction bases numbered 7, after V lost 1 base and J lost 13 bases. The study ran its PCR with 60 Vbeta and 13 Jbeta primers. Sequenced by immunoSEQ multiplex PCR; TCRdb stores in-frame clones only, minus some. Of around 160,000 clones detected, roughly 80% appear once; the ten largest clones hold about 1.9%. What was sequenced was PBMCs. This rearrangement joins TRBV4-1 to TRBJ1-2; TRBD1 matches 9 bases. The receptor was derived from a human donor in good health. CDR3 sequence: CASSQVGQGVGTF. CDR3 coding DNA: TGCGCCAGCAGCCAAGTGGGACAGGGAGTGGGCACCTTC.